The T cell receptor beta chain described here comes from a study of beta chain features in type 1 diabetes. Study as a whole: Patients shared similar age, gender and cell yields with healthy donors. Points from the study as a whole: Type 1 diabetes patients showed a moderate but significant shortening of TCRB CDR3s in all four CD4+ subsets. The influence of HLA type on TCRB rearrangement stayed undetermined.

The trim removed 4 bases at V and 7 bases at J, leaving 6 bases unmatched. Germline assignment: CDR1 KGHSH and CDR2 LQKENI. This CDR3 has 15 residues. Expressed TCRB transcripts got sequenced, as all isolated RNA was reverse transcribed. Produced via immunoSEQ multiplex PCR; TCRdb's table is partial and in-frame only. The table records tens of thousands of clones, around half of them present only once. One heparinised draw, averaging around 0.12 L, was taken per donor. Sorted CD4+ subsets: naive, central memory, regulatory, stem cell-like memory (CD45RO/CCR7/CD25/CD127/CD95/CD27 panel). This clone was observed a few times. Its specificity is unknown.

This receptor was obtained from a middle-aged woman with type 1 diabetes. The genes are TRBV18 and TRBJ2-1; 11 nucleotides agree with TRBD1. Sequenced: Tregs from blood. CDR3 amino acids: CASSRGTGGVNEQFF. The CDR3 region has the DNA TGTGCCAGCTCACGCGGGACAGGGGGAGTGAATGAGCAGTTCTTC.